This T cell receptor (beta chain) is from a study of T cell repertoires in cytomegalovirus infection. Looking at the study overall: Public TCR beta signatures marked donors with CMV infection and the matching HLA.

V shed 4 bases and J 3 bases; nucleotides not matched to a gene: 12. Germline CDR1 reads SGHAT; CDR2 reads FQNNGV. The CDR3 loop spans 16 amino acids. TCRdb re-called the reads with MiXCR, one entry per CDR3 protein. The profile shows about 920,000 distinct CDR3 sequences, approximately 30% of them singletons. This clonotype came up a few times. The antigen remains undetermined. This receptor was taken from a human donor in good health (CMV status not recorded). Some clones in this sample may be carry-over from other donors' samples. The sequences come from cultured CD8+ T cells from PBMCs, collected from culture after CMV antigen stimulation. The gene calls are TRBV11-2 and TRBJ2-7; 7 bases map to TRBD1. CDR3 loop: CASSSGPGTAFYEQYF. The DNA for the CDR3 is TGTGCCAGCAGCTCGGGCCCCGGGACAGCCTTCTACGAGCAGTACTTC.